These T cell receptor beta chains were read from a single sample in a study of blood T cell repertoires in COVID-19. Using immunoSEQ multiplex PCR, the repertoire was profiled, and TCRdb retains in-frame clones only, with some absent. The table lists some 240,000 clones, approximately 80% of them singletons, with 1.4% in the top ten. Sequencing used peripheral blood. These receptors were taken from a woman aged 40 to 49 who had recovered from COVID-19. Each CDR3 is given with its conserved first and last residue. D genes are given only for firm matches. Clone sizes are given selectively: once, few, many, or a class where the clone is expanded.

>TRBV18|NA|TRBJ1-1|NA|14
CASSSNQGEVEAFF
TGTGCCAGCTCATCCAACCAAGGGGAGGTTGAAGCTTTCTTT
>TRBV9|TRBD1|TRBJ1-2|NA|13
CASSVGTGYGYTF
TGTGCCAGCAGCGTCGGGACAGGCTATGGCTACACCTTC
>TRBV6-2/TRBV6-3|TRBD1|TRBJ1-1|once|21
CASSYNYGRSGTGEMNTEAFF
TGTGCCAGCAGTTACAATTACGGGAGATCCGGGACAGGGGAGATGAACACTGAAGCTTTCTTT
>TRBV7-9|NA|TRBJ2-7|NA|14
CASSFVSGAYEQYF
TGTGCCAGCAGCTTCGTCTCAGGGGCCTACGAGCAGTACTTC
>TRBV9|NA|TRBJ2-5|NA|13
CASSVSGSETQYF
TGTGCCAGCAGCGTATCAGGGTCGGAGACCCAGTACTTC
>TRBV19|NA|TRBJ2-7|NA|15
CASSIGGLGSYEQYF
TGTGCCAGTAGTATTGGGGGCCTAGGCTCCTACGAGCAGTACTTC
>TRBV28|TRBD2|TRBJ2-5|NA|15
CASTPSGGDVGTQYF
TGTGCCAGCACTCCTAGCGGGGGGGACGTTGGGACCCAGTACTTC
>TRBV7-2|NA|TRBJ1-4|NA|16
CASSLSGLGSNEKLFF
TGTGCCAGCAGCTTATCCGGATTGGGCTCTAATGAAAAACTGTTTTTT
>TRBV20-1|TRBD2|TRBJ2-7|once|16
CSASDVGAGGDYEQYF
TGCAGTGCTAGTGACGTTGGAGCGGGGGGGGACTACGAGCAGTACTTC
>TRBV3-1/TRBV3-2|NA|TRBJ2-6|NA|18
CASSHSSQEVWGANVLTF
TGTGCCAGCAGCCATTCAAGTCAGGAGGTGTGGGGGGCCAACGTCCTGACTTTC
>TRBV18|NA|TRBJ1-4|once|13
CASSPLDGVELFF
TGTGCCAGCTCACCACTGGACGGGGTTGAACTGTTTTTT
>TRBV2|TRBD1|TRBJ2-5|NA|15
CASSEQGAGLGTQYF
TGTGCCAGCAGTGAACAGGGGGCGGGTCTCGGGACCCAGTACTTC
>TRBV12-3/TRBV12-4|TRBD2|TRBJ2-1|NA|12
CASSASSGGVVF
TGTGCCAGCAGTGCCTCTAGCGGGGGGGTAGTCTTC
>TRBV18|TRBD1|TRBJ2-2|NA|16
CASSPQGAGNTGELFF
TGTGCCAGCTCACCACAGGGGGCAGGGAACACCGGGGAGCTGTTTTTT
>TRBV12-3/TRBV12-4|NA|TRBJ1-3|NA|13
CASSLGVGNTIYF
TGTGCCAGCAGTCTCGGGGTTGGAAACACCATATATTTT
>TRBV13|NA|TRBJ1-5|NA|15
CASSLGYGHNQPQHF
TGTGCCAGCAGCTTAGGATACGGTCACAATCAGCCCCAGCATTTT
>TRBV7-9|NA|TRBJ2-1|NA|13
CASSAYSSDEQFF
TGTGCCAGCAGTGCTTACTCTTCGGATGAGCAGTTCTTC
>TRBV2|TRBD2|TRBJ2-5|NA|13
CATKPGLEETQYF
TGTGCCACAAAACCGGGACTAGAAGAGACCCAGTACTTC
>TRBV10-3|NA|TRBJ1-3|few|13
CAISRGGGNTIYF
TGTGCCATCAGCCGGGGGGGAGGAAACACCATATATTTT
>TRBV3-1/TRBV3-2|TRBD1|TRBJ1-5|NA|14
CASSYRGGNQPQHF
TGTGCCAGCAGCTACAGGGGCGGCAATCAGCCCCAGCATTTT
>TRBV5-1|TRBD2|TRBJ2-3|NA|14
CASSLGLAADTQYF
TGCGCCAGCAGCTTGGGGCTAGCGGCGGATACGCAGTATTTT
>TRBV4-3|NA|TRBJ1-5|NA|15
CASSQEGRLNQPQHF
TGCGCCAGCAGCCAAGAAGGCAGGCTAAATCAGCCCCAGCATTTT
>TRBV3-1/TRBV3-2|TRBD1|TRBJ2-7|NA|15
CASSQAGGGSYEQYF
TGTGCCAGCAGCCAAGCAGGGGGTGGCTCCTACGAGCAGTACTTC
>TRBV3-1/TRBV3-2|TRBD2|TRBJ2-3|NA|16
CASSQRLAASTDTQYF
TGTGCCAGCAGCCAGCGACTAGCGGCTAGCACAGATACGCAGTATTTT